This T cell receptor (beta chain) came from a study of T-cell memory formation after mild COVID-19. Study results and caveats: Day 15 to 85 contractors were CD4/CD8 balanced; later expanders leaned CD4+.

This clonotype was seen more than once but under ten times. Its antigen is unknown. This CDR3 is 12 amino acids long. CDR1 is DFQATT, CDR2 SNEGSKA, per germline (reference sequence). V lost 6 bases to trimming and J lost 5 bases; unmatched junction nucleotides: 6. TCRdb recomputed calls from the 5' RACE reads with MiXCR, one row per CDR3 protein. The sample holds some 190,000 distinct CDR3 sequences; about 17% are singletons and the top ten take about 2.4%. The material sequenced was PBMCs or a T cell subset sorted from them (not recorded which). V and J are TRBV20-1 and TRBJ2-7, with 8 bases matching TRBD1. This sequence originates from an adult woman who had mild COVID-19 (a few samples of this study predate the infection). Cell type and time point are not known. The CDR3 loop is CSAQGQGDEQYF. The CDR3 DNA follows: TGCAGTGCCCAAGGACAGGGCGACGAGCAGTACTTC.